The TCR beta chain described here comes from a study of neurological immune-mediated disorders. Broader study findings: The phylogenetic placement of 18 of 34 multiple sclerosis patients' repertoires in one related-CDR3 cluster constitutes a possible signature.

V was shortened by 3 bases and J by 4 bases, with 13 bases between the two germline ends. Germline-derived CDR1 and CDR2 are SGHVS and FQNEAQ. The CDR3 totals 14 residues. Using its own MiXCR run on the 5' RACE reads, TCRdb lists one record per CDR3 protein. Among about 19,000 distinct CDR3 sequences, roughly 2.6% were seen once, and the ten largest hold 4.5% to 5.5%. This clonotype has a handful of counts. Its antigen is as yet unknown. The source is a woman under 30 with multiple sclerosis. Sample: PBMCs. The V call is TRBV7-8, the J call TRBJ2-7; a weak D match, TRBD1 (5 bases). This CDR3 is CASSFETALYEQYF. The CDR3 bases are TGTGCCAGCAGCTTCGAGACAGCCTTGTACGAGCAGTACTTC.